This T cell receptor (beta chain) originates from a study of shared clonotypes between healthy human individuals. Whole-study context: The study enrolled two women and a few men aged 18 to 49. Study outcomes and limitations: Estimated clonotype richness was generally higher in naive than memory subsets.

Of note for this clone: Its target is unknown.

The CDR3 has 15 residues. The germline V gene has CDR1 SNHLY and CDR2 FYNNEI. V shed 6 bases, J shed 1 base, and the junction held 5 bases outside the gene matches. Generated by immunoSEQ multiplex PCR, the TCRdb table keeps only in-frame clones and is missing some. Of about 2 million clones in the sample, 85% to 95% were seen once. The chain has TRBV2 and TRBJ1-5; 8 bases match TRBD1. The sequence came from a man aged 18 to 30 in good health. The material sequenced was naive CD4+ T cells sorted from blood. The subset here: CD45RA+ positively selected. The CDR3 DNA reads TGTGCCAGCAGGCGGACAGGGCAGAGCAATCAGCCCCAGCATTTT. Protein product: CASRRTGQSNQPQHF.